This T cell receptor (beta chain) was found in a study of cytomegalovirus exposure and HLA in healthy donors. General study findings and limits: Across HLA loci, a later analysis found differing TCR association rates, with DRB1 most and HLA-C fewest.

PCR amplification relied on 60 Vbeta primers (plus 13 Jbeta primers). Sequencing used immunoSEQ multiplex PCR; TCRdb keeps in-frame clones, though not all of them. The repertoire consists of roughly 120,000 clones, with roughly three quarters occurring once and the leading ten covering 2.5% to 3.5%. The CDR3 covers 15 residues. Germline V gene sequence: CDR1 SGHNT, CDR2 YYREEE (reference sequence). V lost 4 bases and J lost 5; bases outside the gene matches: 5. In regard to this clone: Its antigen is as yet unknown.

The chain links TRBV5-4 to TRBJ2-1, with 11 bases aligning to TRBD1. The sequence was obtained from a woman younger than 35 in good health and CMV-seropositive. Sequenced input: PBMCs. CDR3 protein: CASSIGQGAHNEQFF. The CDR3, as DNA: TGTGCCAGCAGCATCGGACAGGGGGCCCACAATGAGCAGTTCTTC.